These 32 T cell receptor beta chains were all obtained from the same sample, sequenced in a study of T-cell memory formation after mild COVID-19. TCRdb used MiXCR to reprocess the 5' RACE reads, holding one entry per CDR3 protein. The sample gives roughly 300,000 distinct CDR3 sequences, roughly 8% of which show up once; under 25% is in the top ten. The sequencing sample was made of PBMCs or a T cell subset sorted from them (not recorded which). These receptor sequences come from a man aged 18 to 35 who had mild COVID-19 (a few samples of this study predate the infection). Cell type and time point are not known.

Comments on this clonotype: A single base separates this from a much larger clone, so it may be a read error. The chain couples TRBV12-3 or TRBV12-4 to TRBJ1-1, with D perhaps matching TRBD1 (6 bases). The CDR3 extends over 14 amino acids. CDR3 in amino acids: CASSPGQSRTGAFF. DNA of the CDR3: TGTGCCAGCAGTCCCGGACAGAGTAGGACTGGAGCTTTCTTT.

The sample holds a few counts of this clonotype. The chain carries TRBV7-2 and TRBJ2-2; TRBD2 matches 8 bases. The CDR3 length is 17 residues. Losses at the gene ends were 7 bases for V and 2 bases for J; bases not matched to a gene: 12. From germline, CDR1 is SGHTA and CDR2 FQGNSA. The CDR3 DNA follows: TGTGCCAGCACCGAGGGGTTAGCGGGGATTAACACCGGGGAGCTGTTTTTT. Its protein is CASTEGLAGINTGELFF.

CDR3 DNA: TGTGCCAGCAGTCCCAACAGGGGTCGCACAGATACGCAGTATTTT. The encoded protein is CASSPNRGRTDTQYF. The chain employs TRBV12-3 or TRBV12-4 and TRBJ2-3; 7 bases align to TRBD1. V was pared by 5 bases and J by 1 base, with 6 bases of the junction left unmatched. The CDR3 runs 15 residues.

The CDR3 DNA reads TGTGCCAGCAGCTTACACAGCTCGGGCACCGGGGAGCTGTTTTTT. It codes for CASSLHSSGTGELFF. The chain couples TRBV11-2 to TRBJ2-2; no definite D call. V was cut by 2 bases and J by 4 bases, with 11 bases left in between. The CDR3 covers 15 residues. Germline CDR1 is SGHAT and CDR2 is FQNNGV.

This CDR3 is CASSLARLAGEPSTDTQYF. The CDR3 DNA reads TGTGCCAGCAGCTTGGCGCGGCTAGCGGGGGAACCTAGCACAGATACGCAGTATTTT. This chain joins TRBV5-6 and TRBJ2-3; 10 bases agree with TRBD2. The junction had 10 bases not matched to a gene; V was cut back by 0 bases and J by 0 bases. Germline loops: CDR1 SGHDT, CDR2 YYEEEE. The CDR3 is 19 amino acids.

This clonotype appeared a few times. This chain links TRBV7-8 with TRBJ2-3, with TRBD2 matching 7 bases. The junction had 10 bases not matched to a gene; V was cut back by 1 base and J by 0 bases. This CDR3 region has 18 residues. CDR1 SGHVS and CDR2 FQNEAQ come from the germline V gene. The CDR3 spells CASSLVVLAATSTDTQYF. Here the CDR3 DNA reads TGTGCCAGCAGCTTAGTTGTGCTAGCGGCTACCAGCACAGATACGCAGTATTTT.

This clonotype was found many times. The chain is built from TRBV7-9 and TRBJ2-5, with D possibly being TRBD1 (5 bases). The ends were cut back, 5 bases at V and 0 bases at J, with 10 bases in the middle. The germline V gene encodes CDR1 SEHNR and CDR2 FQNEAQ (reference sequence). CDR3 length equals 14 residues. The DNA of the CDR3 is TGTGCCAGCAGCCCTGACAGATACCAAGAGACCCAGTACTTC. It codes for CASSPDRYQETQYF. The full variable domain, in which reference TRBV7-9 and TRBJ2-5 provide the parts outside the CDR3, is DTGVSQNPRHKITKRGQNVTFRCDPISEHNRLYWYRQTLGQGPEFLTYFQNEAQLEKSRLLSDRFSAERPKGSFSTLEIQRTEQGDSAMYLCASSPDRYQETQYFGPGTRLLVL.

In this sample, this clonotype turned up a few times. The rearrangement joins TRBV24-1 to TRBJ1-1, with a weak D call TRBD1 (5 bases). The CDR3 consists of 12 residues. CDR1 and CDR2 from the germline V gene are KGHDR and SFDVKD. Trimming removed 7 bases at V and 8 bases at J, with 13 bases between. CDR3 in amino acids: CATRGVSFEAFF. The DNA of the CDR3 is TGTGCCACCAGAGGGGTGTCTTTCGAAGCTTTCTTT.

This rearrangement joins TRBV12-3 or TRBV12-4 to TRBJ1-4; the D is unclear. The CDR3 sequence is 14 residues long. V was shortened by 2 bases and J by 1 base, with 5 bases between the two germline ends. CDR3 sequence reads: CASSLTRTNEKLFF. The CDR3 DNA reads TGTGCCAGCAGTTTAACTCGAACTAATGAAAAACTGTTTTTT.

The rearrangement uses TRBV5-5 and TRBJ2-7; 11 nucleotides match TRBD2. Germline CDR1 is SGHKS and CDR2 is YYEKEE (reference sequence). Germline trimming cut 4 bases from V and 3 bases from J; bases unmatched to any gene: 6. The CDR3 spans 15 residues. The CDR3 region is CASSATSGGLYEQYF. The CDR3 DNA is TGTGCCAGCAGCGCAACTAGCGGGGGTCTCTACGAGCAGTACTTC. Full variable domain (missing parts from reference TRBV5-5 and TRBJ2-7): DAGVTQSPTHLIKTRGQQVTLRCSPISGHKSVSWYQQVLGQGPQFIFQYYEKEERGRGNFPDRFSARQFPNYSSELNVNALLLGDSALYLCASSATSGGLYEQYFGPGTRLTVT.

The rearrangement links TRBV5-6 to TRBJ2-1; no definite D call. Germline lookup yields CDR1 SGHDT and CDR2 YYEEEE. Deletions cut 3 bases from V and 6 bases from J, with 7 bases between. CDR3 size: 12 residues. In DNA form, the CDR3 reads TGTGCCAGCAGCTCGTTAACCAATGAGCAGTTCTTC. As protein: CASSSLTNEQFF.

This chain links TRBV20-1 with TRBJ2-1; 13 nucleotides line up with TRBD2. The V segment lost 3 bases and the J segment 9 bases; nucleotides outside the gene matches: 8. In germline, CDR1 is DFQATT, CDR2 SNEGSKA (reference sequence). The CDR3 consists of 15 residues. CDR3 DNA sequence: TGCAGTGCTAGCCACTCGACTAGCGGGGGGACTGAGCAGTTCTTC. It codes for CSASHSTSGGTEQFF.

This clonotype appeared many times. The chain combines TRBV12-3 or TRBV12-4 with TRBJ1-2, with D possibly matching TRBD1 (5 bases). The CDR3 length is 11 residues. V lost 6 bases to trimming and J lost 5 bases, with 7 bases between them. CDR3: CASSSGYGYTF. The CDR3 region has the DNA TGTGCCAGCAGCTCAGGGTATGGCTACACCTTC.

Ten or more counts support this clonotype. The chain recombines TRBV6-2 or TRBV6-3 with TRBJ2-7; 7 positions agree with TRBD1. Trimming removed 7 bases from V and 2 bases from J; junction bases left unmatched: 5. This CDR3 contains 13 residues. Germline V gene sequence: CDR1 MNHEY, CDR2 SVGEGT. The CDR3, as DNA: TGTGCCAGCACCAAAGACAGGGCCTACGAGCAGTACTTC. Translating it yields CASTKDRAYEQYF.

This clonotype appeared a few times. This chain links TRBV6-1 with TRBJ1-2; TRBD1 matches 9 bases. This CDR3 region has 16 residues. Looked up from germline, CDR1 is MNHNS and CDR2 is SASEGT. After removal of 5 bases from V and 7 bases from J, the junction contained 14 bases not matched to a gene. The CDR3 nucleotides read TGTGCCAGCAGTTACCACTGGGACAGGGAGTTGGGTGGCTACACCTTC. Protein: CASSYHWDRELGGYTF.

The gene calls are TRBV12-3 or TRBV12-4 and TRBJ1-3; D remains unclear. This CDR3 region has 13 residues. V lost 8 bases and J 4 bases, leaving 12 bases between the germline ends. The CDR3 DNA is TGTGCCAGCGGCCTTTCCTCCGGAAACACCATATATTTT. Translation gives CASGLSSGNTIYF.

V is TRBV18 and J is TRBJ1-1; D unresolved. Germline V CDR1 and CDR2: KGHSH, LQKENI. CDR3 size: 13 residues. V lost 8 bases and J lost 5, with 15 bases in between. In nucleotides, the CDR3 is TGTGCCAGCAGCAGCGGCCTTGGGACTGAAGCTTTCTTT. This codes for CASSSGLGTEAFF.

This clonotype appeared a few times. This chain connects TRBV5-5 to TRBJ1-1, with a tentative D call TRBD1 (5 bases). The CDR3 has 17 amino acids. Germline CDR1 is SGHKS and CDR2 is YYEKEE (reference sequence). The V and J ends lost 1 base and 0 bases respectively, with 16 bases between them. CDR3 in amino acids: CASSLRQGQGMNTEAFF. For the CDR3, the DNA is TGTGCCAGCAGCTTGCGGCAGGGCCAGGGCATGAACACTGAAGCTTTCTTT. Looking up the rest from reference TRBV5-5 and TRBJ1-1 gives the full variable domain: DAGVTQSPTHLIKTRGQQVTLRCSPISGHKSVSWYQQVLGQGPQFIFQYYEKEERGRGNFPDRFSARQFPNYSSELNVNALLLGDSALYLCASSLRQGQGMNTEAFFGQGTRLTVV.

This clonotype was detected a few times. The chain links TRBV18 to TRBJ2-1, with 15 bases that match TRBD2. This CDR3 has 16 amino acids. Trimming cost V 5 bases and J 5 bases; bases outside gene matches: 4. From germline, CDR1 is KGHSH and CDR2 LQKENI. CDR3 sequence: CASSTRTSGGDNEQFF. The DNA of the CDR3 is TGTGCCAGCTCAACGCGGACTAGCGGGGGGGACAATGAGCAGTTCTTC.

This clonotype was seen ten or more times. The J gene is TRBJ2-5, the V gene TRBV4-3; D perhaps matches TRBD1 (5 bases). Germline lookup yields CDR1 LGHNA and CDR2 YSLEER. Trimming removed 0 bases at V and 2 bases at J, with 10 bases between. This CDR3 region has 15 residues. CDR3 amino acids: CASSQDLTVQETQYF. The DNA for the CDR3 is TGCGCCAGCAGCCAAGATTTGACAGTACAAGAGACCCAGTACTTC.

V gene TRBV27 combines with J gene TRBJ2-7; D remains ambiguous. With 0 bases removed from V and 2 bases from J, the gap between germline ends came to 8 bases. CDR1 MNHEY and CDR2 SMNVEV come from the germline V gene (reference sequence). CDR3 size: 14 residues. For the CDR3, the DNA is TGTGCCAGCAGTTTATCGTACAAACCCTACGAGCAGTACTTC. Translated: CASSLSYKPYEQYF.

This clonotype was seen a few times. This rearrangement joins TRBV14 to TRBJ1-4; the D is unclear. The germline V gene encodes CDR1 SGHDN and CDR2 FVKESK. The CDR3 consists of 15 residues. Trimming pared 2 bases from V and 0 bases from J, leaving 7 bases between. The DNA of the CDR3 is TGTGCCAGCAGCCAATTTGCAGCAACTAATGAAAAACTGTTTTTT. Translating it yields CASSQFAATNEKLFF. Full variable domain (rest looked up from reference TRBV14 and TRBJ1-4): EAGVTQFPSHSVIEKGQTVTLRCDPISGHDNLYWYRRVMGKEIKFLLHFVKESKQDESGMPNNRFLAERTGGTYSTLKVQPAELEDSGVYFCASSQFAATNEKLFFGSGTQLSVL.

The chain uses TRBV29-1 and TRBJ1-2; TRBD1 matches at 8 bases. The CDR3 length is 11 residues. The V gene's germline CDR1 is SQVTM and CDR2 ANQGSEA. V lost 7 bases to trimming and J lost 7 bases; unmatched junction nucleotides: 5. CDR3: CSEGQEGGYTF. CDR3 DNA: TGCAGCGAGGGACAGGAGGGTGGCTACACCTTC.

In its sample, this clonotype was seen a few times. The chain recombines TRBV20-1 with TRBJ1-2; D not resolved. Trimming pared 0 bases from V and 2 bases from J, leaving 13 bases between. Germline loops: CDR1 DFQATT, CDR2 SNEGSKA (reference sequence). CDR3 length equals 15 residues. CDR3 DNA sequence: TGCAGTGCTAGAGATAGCAAGTCTCCCAACTATGGCTACACCTTC. Its protein product is CSARDSKSPNYGYTF.

At least ten counts were recorded for this clonotype. V gene TRBV20-1 combines with J gene TRBJ1-5, with D maybe TRBD1 (6 bases). Germline V gives CDR1 DFQATT, CDR2 SNEGSKA (reference sequence). Trimming took off 1 base at V and 6 bases at J, with 16 bases between the two ends. The CDR3 consists of 15 residues. The CDR3 coding sequence is TGCAGTGCTAGAGTGGGGGGCGCAGCGGGTCAGCCCCAGCATTTT. This encodes CSARVGGAAGQPQHF.

This clonotype was found a few times. V gene TRBV5-1 combines with J gene TRBJ2-3; D is undetermined. The V gene's germline CDR1 is SGHRS and CDR2 YFSETQ. V was trimmed by 1 base and J by 0 bases, leaving 9 bases between them. The CDR3 loop spans 15 amino acids. CDR3: CASSLTPISTDTQYF. Here the CDR3 DNA reads TGCGCCAGCAGCTTGACACCAATTAGCACAGATACGCAGTATTTT.

V and J are TRBV5-1 and TRBJ2-5; no clear D. This CDR3 is 11 amino acids long. The V end was cut by 4 bases, the J end by 5 bases, with 6 bases between. Germline V gives CDR1 SGHRS, CDR2 YFSETQ. As DNA, the CDR3 is TGCGCCAGCAGCGGAGCTGAGACCCAGTACTTC. This translates into CASSGAETQYF.

There are a few counts of this clonotype. The genes are TRBV12-3 or TRBV12-4 and TRBJ1-1; TRBD1 matches 10 bases. Trimming cost V 6 bases and J 3 bases; bases outside gene matches: 7. This CDR3 has 15 residues. The chain's CDR3 is CASRPGQGVHTEAFF. The DNA for the CDR3 is TGTGCCAGCAGGCCTGGACAGGGGGTACACACTGAAGCTTTCTTT.

This clonotype was counted ten times or more. The CDR3 coding sequence is TGCGCCAGCAGCCAATTAGGAGACTCGAAAAAGACCCAGTACTTC. Amino acid sequence: CASSQLGDSKKTQYF. The V gene is TRBV4-1, the J gene TRBJ2-5; unclear D gene. Trimming stripped 2 bases from V and 6 bases from J, with 16 bases between. Germline V CDR1 and CDR2: MGHRA, YSYEKL. This CDR3 region has 15 residues.

This chain links TRBV5-5 with TRBJ1-2; possible D gene TRBD1, 6 bases. Germline-derived CDR1 and CDR2 are SGHKS and YYEKEE (reference sequence). CDR3 length equals 16 residues. V was pared by 0 bases and J by 4 bases, with 16 bases between. The CDR3 region is CASSLEGHRLSYGYTF. In DNA, the CDR3 is TGTGCCAGCAGCTTGGAGGGACACCGTCTTTCCTATGGCTACACCTTC.

This clonotype was detected ten times or more. This rearrangement joins TRBV19 to TRBJ1-5; possible D gene TRBD1, 5 bases. V lost 7 bases and J lost 9, with 16 bases in between. The germline V gene has CDR1 LNHDA and CDR2 SQIVND (reference sequence). The CDR3 extends over 13 amino acids. The CDR3: CASTMAGVRPQHF. The CDR3, as DNA: TGTGCCAGTACCATGGCGGGGGTCCGGCCCCAGCATTTT.

This clonotype was detected only a few times. V and J are TRBV6-2 or TRBV6-3 and TRBJ2-2; D possibly corresponds to TRBD2 (6 bases). The CDR3 loop spans 15 amino acids. The V and J ends lost 6 bases and 2 bases respectively, with 13 bases between them. In germline, CDR1 is MNHEY, CDR2 SVGEGT. CDR3 protein: CASSPGLFNTGELFF. The CDR3, as DNA: TGTGCCAGCAGCCCGGGACTTTTTAACACCGGGGAGCTGTTTTTT.